One and the same sample provided the 24 T cell receptor beta chains below, sequenced in a study of identical twins. Each CDR3 protein is one row after TCRdb ran MiXCR on the 5' RACE reads. The sample has roughly 770,000 distinct CDR3 sequences, roughly 18% seen once; the top ten hold roughly 14%. Separately, the same data were catalogued under a study of T cells expressing NK-cell markers.

The sample consisted of PBMCs. The source is a woman under 30 in good health.

This chain links TRBV21-1 with TRBJ2-1; TRBD2 is the table's D call, not checked against the DNA. TRBV21-1 is given as a pseudogene. CDR3 length equals 15 residues. Written as DNA, the CDR3 is TGTGCCAGCAGCAAAGGCTCTGGGGCCAAGCATGAGCAGTTCTTC. Encoded protein: CASSKGSGAKHEQFF.

This clonotype was counted a few times. V is TRBV12-3 or TRBV12-4 and J is TRBJ1-1; D is uncertain. Deletions cut 3 bases from V and 0 bases from J, with 11 bases between. CDR3 length: 15 amino acids. The DNA for the CDR3 is TGTGCCAGCAGTTTTTCCCCGACTCTGAACACTGAAGCTTTCTTT. It encodes CASSFSPTLNTEAFF.

The CDR3 region is CASSPQVNYGYTF. DNA for the CDR3: TGTGCCAGCAGTCCGCAGGTTAACTATGGCTACACCTTC. V is TRBV27 and J is TRBJ1-2, with D hard to call. Looked up from germline, CDR1 is MNHEY and CDR2 is SMNVEV (reference sequence). Trimming removed 5 bases at V and 1 base at J, with 8 bases between. The length of the CDR3 is 13 residues.

This clonotype was seen only a few times. The chain employs TRBV6-1 and TRBJ1-1; D remains ambiguous. CDR3 length: 11 amino acids. Trimming left V 3 bases short and J 7 bases short, with 6 bases between. CDR1 is MNHNS and CDR2 is SASEGT in the germline V gene. CDR3 amino acids: CASSEGSEAFF. The CDR3 coding sequence is TGTGCCAGCAGTGAGGGCAGTGAAGCTTTCTTT.

This chain connects TRBV12-3 or TRBV12-4 to TRBJ2-1; 8 nucleotides align to TRBD2. The V and J ends lost 7 bases and 7 bases, in that order; junction bases with no gene match: 15. The CDR3 sequence is 16 residues long. In DNA form, the CDR3 reads TGTGCCAGCATACCAAGCGGGAGCCGGGTTACGAATGAGCAGTTCTTC. It yields the protein CASIPSGSRVTNEQFF.

This clonotype was counted a few times. V is TRBV6-1 and J is TRBJ2-1; D not certain. Trimming left V 6 bases short and J 10 bases short, with 22 bases between. This CDR3 spans 15 amino acids. Germline values: CDR1 MNHNS, CDR2 SASEGT. The CDR3 nucleotides are TGTGCCAGCAGAGTGGGGTCTACTGGGCTAGGAGAGCAGTTCTTC. The encoded protein is CASRVGSTGLGEQFF.

This clonotype turned up a few times. This chain links TRBV10-3 with TRBJ2-7; 9 bases agree with TRBD2. The trim removed 0 bases at V and 4 bases at J, leaving 4 bases unmatched. CDR3 length: 15 amino acids. Germline V gene data show CDR1 as ENHRY and CDR2 as SYGVKD. CDR3 nucleotides: TGTGCCATCAGTGAGTCGCGGAGCGGGAGGTACGAGCAGTACTTC. Amino acid sequence: CAISESRSGRYEQYF.

In this sample, this clonotype turned up a few times. The chain couples TRBV6-5 to TRBJ2-1; D gene ambiguous. The length of the CDR3 is 12 residues. Germline V lookup: CDR1 MNHEY, CDR2 SVGAGI. Trimming took off 4 bases at V and 8 bases at J, with 9 bases between the two ends. CDR3 nucleotide sequence: TGTGCCAGCAGTTCCCAGACTGATGAGCAGTTCTTC. Encoded protein: CASSSQTDEQFF.

The chain uses TRBV24-1 and TRBJ1-5, with TRBD1 matching 7 bases. The germline V gene has CDR1 KGHDR and CDR2 SFDVKD. The CDR3 covers 16 residues. J lost 4 bases, V lost 2 bases, and 7 bases had no gene match. The CDR3, as DNA: TGTGCCACCAGTGATTCAGCAGGGGGATGGAATCAGCCCCAGCATTTT. Amino acid sequence: CATSDSAGGWNQPQHF.

This clonotype was counted between two and nine times. The rearrangement links TRBV18 to TRBJ2-3; 8 bases line up with TRBD1. V dropped 6 bases and J dropped 6; count of bases not matched to a gene: 8. Germline V gives CDR1 KGHSH, CDR2 LQKENI. The CDR3 is 14 amino acids. CDR3 protein: CASSQGARTDTQYF. CDR3 nucleotides: TGTGCCAGCTCCCAGGGGGCTAGGACCGATACGCAGTATTTT.

This clonotype was counted only a few times. This chain links TRBV4-3 with TRBJ2-1; TRBD2 aligns across 8 bases. The CDR3 runs to 17 residues. Germline-derived CDR1 and CDR2 are LGHNA and YSLEER. Trimming at V came to 2 bases and at J to 0 bases, leaving 6 bases not matched to a gene. The CDR3 DNA is TGCGCCAGCAGCCAACGACTAGCGACCAGCTCCTACAATGAGCAGTTCTTC. This codes for CASSQRLATSSYNEQFF.

The chain recombines TRBV20-1 with TRBJ2-3; TRBD2 is a possible D gene (5 bases). Per germline, CDR1 DFQATT and CDR2 SNEGSKA (reference sequence). The CDR3 runs 15 residues. V gave up 1 base and J gave up 1 base, with 12 bases separating them. In nucleotides, the CDR3 is TGCAGTGCTAGAGGACCCAGCGGACGCACAGATACGCAGTATTTT. Translating gives CSARGPSGRTDTQYF.

V is TRBV7-9 and J is TRBJ2-3, with unresolved D. The CDR3 has 17 residues. Germline lookup yields CDR1 SEHNR and CDR2 FQNEAQ (reference sequence). V dropped 3 bases and J dropped 1 base, with 17 bases sitting between them. CDR3 sequence reads: CASSFAGVSPRTDTQYF. The CDR3 nucleotides are TGTGCCAGCAGCTTTGCAGGAGTGTCCCCTCGCACAGATACGCAGTATTTT.

The rearrangement uses TRBV4-3 and TRBJ2-6; the D gene is possibly TRBD1 (6 bases). The CDR3 is 18 residues long. Germline CDR1 reads LGHNA; CDR2 reads YSLEER. Between the trimmed V and J ends, which lost 0 bases and 4 bases, there was a span of 16 bases. CDR3 protein: CASSQDSWRQGGANVLTF. The CDR3 bases are TGCGCCAGCAGCCAAGATTCCTGGCGCCAGGGGGGGGCCAACGTCCTGACTTTC.

The CDR3 DNA sequence: TGCGCCAGCAGTATTCAGGTGGTATCTGGGGCCAACGTCCTGACTTTC. As protein: CASSIQVVSGANVLTF. The chain is built from TRBV5-1 and TRBJ2-6, with D unclear. The CDR3 spans 16 residues. V lost 5 bases to trimming and J lost 1 base, with 13 bases between them. Per the germline V gene, CDR1 is SGHRS and CDR2 is YFSETQ. Drawing the rest from reference TRBV5-1 and TRBJ2-6, the complete variable domain is KAGVTQTPRYLIKTRGQQVTLSCSPISGHRSVSWYQQTPGQGLQFLFEYFSETQRNKGNFPGRFSGRQFSNSRSEMNVSTLELGDSALYLCASSIQVVSGANVLTFGAGSRLTVL.

This clonotype was counted between two and nine times. The V call is TRBV6-5, the J call TRBJ2-7; weak D call: TRBD2 (5 bases). The CDR3 has 12 residues. Germline V lookup: CDR1 MNHEY, CDR2 SVGAGI. The V end lost 2 bases, the J end lost 9 bases, and 11 bases lay between the germline ends. The CDR3 loop is CASSYSGASQYF. The DNA of the CDR3 is TGTGCCAGCAGTTACAGCGGTGCGTCGCAGTACTTC.

This clonotype has at least ten counts. A read error is possible here, since a much larger clone lies one base away. V usage is TRBV6-5 and J usage is TRBJ2-3; weak D call: TRBD2 (5 bases). The germline V gene has CDR1 MNHEY and CDR2 SVGAGI. CDR3 size: 14 residues. V lost 2 bases, J lost 0 bases, and 6 bases lay in between. The CDR3 loop reads CASSYRTSTDTQYF. The DNA for the CDR3 is TGTGCCAGCAGTTACCGGACTAGCACAGATACGCAGTATTTT.

The rearrangement joins TRBV4-1 to TRBJ2-2; the D call may be TRBD1 or TRBD2 (5 bases each). The CDR3 contains 15 residues. Trimming stripped 3 bases from V and 7 bases from J, with 15 bases between. CDR1 is MGHRA, CDR2 YSYEKL, per germline. The CDR3 DNA follows: TGCGCCAGCAGCCATGCTGGGGGAGCCCTCGGGGAGCTGTTTTTT. It codes for CASSHAGGALGELFF.

This rearrangement joins TRBV5-1 to TRBJ1-2, with TRBD1 matching 9 bases. V trimming: 0 bases; J trimming: 4 bases; junction bases outside the gene matches: 7. The CDR3 has 16 amino acids. Germline assignment: CDR1 SGHRS and CDR2 YFSETQ. The CDR3 loop is CASSLVTGGFPYGYTF. The CDR3 nucleotides are TGCGCCAGCAGCTTGGTTACAGGGGGCTTTCCCTATGGCTACACCTTC.

This clonotype was counted at least ten times. CDR3 bases: TGCGCCAGCAGCCGAGGGGACAGTGAGATTGAAAAACTGTTTTTT. Protein sequence: CASSRGDSEIEKLFF. The chain is built from TRBV5-1 and TRBJ1-4; 7 nucleotides match TRBD1. The CDR3 length is 15 residues. Germline values: CDR1 SGHRS, CDR2 YFSETQ. V gave up 4 bases and J gave up 7 bases; unmatched junction bases: 10.

This clonotype was seen a handful of times. V gene TRBV3-1 combines with J gene TRBJ1-1; D is ambiguous. The V gene's germline CDR1 is LGHDT and CDR2 YNNKEL (reference sequence). The V end was cut by 0 bases, the J end by 10 bases, with 18 bases between. This CDR3 spans 15 amino acids. CDR3 residues: CASSQDGGSRRGAFF. CDR3 DNA sequence: TGTGCCAGCAGCCAAGATGGAGGCTCCCGGCGGGGAGCTTTCTTT. The variable domain in full, completed from reference TRBV3-1 and TRBJ1-1, reads DTAVSQTPKYLVTQMGNDKSIKCEQNLGHDTMYWYKQDSKKFLKIMFSYNNKELIINETVPNRFSPKSPDKAHLNLHINSLELGDSAVYFCASSQDGGSRRGAFFGQGTRLTVV.

This clonotype was seen a handful of times. This chain links TRBV9 with TRBJ2-7; 10 nucleotides line up with TRBD1. The CDR3 loop spans 15 amino acids. Losses at the gene ends were 2 bases for V and 2 bases for J; bases not matched to a gene: 4. The germline V gene has CDR1 SGDLS and CDR2 YYNGEE. The CDR3 DNA reads as TGTGCCAGCAGCGTCGGACAGGGGGGTCCCTACGAGCAGTACTTC. Translation gives CASSVGQGGPYEQYF.

The DNA for the CDR3 is TGTGCCAGCAGCTTTGCCCCGGCGAACACTGAAGCTTTCTTT. Translating it yields CASSFAPANTEAFF. The rearrangement links TRBV7-9 to TRBJ1-1, with no clear D. CDR1 is SEHNR and CDR2 is FQNEAQ in the germline V gene (reference sequence). This CDR3 contains 14 residues. Between the trimmed V and J ends, which lost 3 bases and 1 base, there was a span of 9 bases.

This clonotype occurred many times. This rearrangement joins TRBV3-1 to TRBJ1-5; D is uncertain. The germline V gene encodes CDR1 LGHDT and CDR2 YNNKEL (reference sequence). This CDR3 region has 15 residues. Trimming shortened V by 3 bases and J by 4 bases, and 13 bases separated the two germline ends. This CDR3 is CASSHAAEENQPQHF. The CDR3 nucleotides read TGTGCCAGCAGCCACGCCGCCGAGGAAAATCAGCCCCAGCATTTT.